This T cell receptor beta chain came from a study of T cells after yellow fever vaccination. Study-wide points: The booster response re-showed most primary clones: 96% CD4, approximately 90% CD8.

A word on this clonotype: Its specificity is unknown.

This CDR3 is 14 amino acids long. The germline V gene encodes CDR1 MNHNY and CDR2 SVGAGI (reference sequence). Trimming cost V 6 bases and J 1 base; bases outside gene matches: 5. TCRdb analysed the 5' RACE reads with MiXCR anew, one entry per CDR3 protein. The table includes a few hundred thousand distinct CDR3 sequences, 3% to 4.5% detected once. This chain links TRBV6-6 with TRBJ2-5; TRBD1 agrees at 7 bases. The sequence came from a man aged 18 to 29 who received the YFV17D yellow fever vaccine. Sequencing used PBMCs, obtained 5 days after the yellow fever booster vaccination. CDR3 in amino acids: CASRRDRAQETQYF. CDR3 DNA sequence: TGTGCCAGCAGGCGCGACAGGGCCCAAGAGACCCAGTACTTC.